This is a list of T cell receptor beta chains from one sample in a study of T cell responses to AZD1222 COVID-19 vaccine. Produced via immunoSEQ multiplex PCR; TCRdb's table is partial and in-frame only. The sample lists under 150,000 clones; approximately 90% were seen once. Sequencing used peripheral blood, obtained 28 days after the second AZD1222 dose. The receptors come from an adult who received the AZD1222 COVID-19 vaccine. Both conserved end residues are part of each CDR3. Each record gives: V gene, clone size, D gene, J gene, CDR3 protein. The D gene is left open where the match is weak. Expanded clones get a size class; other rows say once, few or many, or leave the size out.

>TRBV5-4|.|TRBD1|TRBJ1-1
CASSWDRDPEAFF
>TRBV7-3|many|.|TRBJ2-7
CASTRGEQYF
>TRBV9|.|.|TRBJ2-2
CASSPSAGTGELFF
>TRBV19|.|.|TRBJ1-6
CATQGSGVSSSPLHF
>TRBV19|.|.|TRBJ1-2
CASSPRVGMTVQHYGYTF
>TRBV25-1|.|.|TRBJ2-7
CASVRTASEQYF
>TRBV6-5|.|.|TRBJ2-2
CASSYEPRANTGELFF
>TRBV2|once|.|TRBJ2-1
CASSEVVSYNEQFF
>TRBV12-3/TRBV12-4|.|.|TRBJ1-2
CASSLVRAGYTF
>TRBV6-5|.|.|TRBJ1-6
CASTEGAGRDSPLHF
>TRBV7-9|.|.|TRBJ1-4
CASSLDRGDNEKLFF
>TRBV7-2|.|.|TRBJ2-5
CASSLRPGHGGGRETQYF
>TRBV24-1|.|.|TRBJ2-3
CATSATGSTDTQYF
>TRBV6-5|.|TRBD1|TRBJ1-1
CASSWGDSRNTEAFF
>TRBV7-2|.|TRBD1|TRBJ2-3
CASSLGQGYGADTQYF
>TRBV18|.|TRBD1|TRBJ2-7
CASSTGGVPYEQYF